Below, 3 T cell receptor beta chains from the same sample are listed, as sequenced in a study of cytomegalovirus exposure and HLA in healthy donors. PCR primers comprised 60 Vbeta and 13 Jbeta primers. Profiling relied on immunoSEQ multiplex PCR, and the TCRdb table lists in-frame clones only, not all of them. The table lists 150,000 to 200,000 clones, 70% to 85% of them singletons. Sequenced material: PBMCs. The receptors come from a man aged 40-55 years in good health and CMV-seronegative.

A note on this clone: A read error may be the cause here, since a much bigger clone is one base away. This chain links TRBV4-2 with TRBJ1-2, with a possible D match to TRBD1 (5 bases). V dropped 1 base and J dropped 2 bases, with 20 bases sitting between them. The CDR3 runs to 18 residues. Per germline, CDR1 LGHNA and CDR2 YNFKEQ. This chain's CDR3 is CASSQVAGDFTPNYGYTF. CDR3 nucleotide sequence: TGTGCCAGCAGCCAAGTGGCGGGGGATTTCACTCCAAACTATGGCTACACCTTC.

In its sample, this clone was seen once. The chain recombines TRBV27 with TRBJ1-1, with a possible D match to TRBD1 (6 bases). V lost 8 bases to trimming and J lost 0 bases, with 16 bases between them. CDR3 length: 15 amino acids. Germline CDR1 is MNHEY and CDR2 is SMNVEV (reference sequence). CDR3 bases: TGTGCCAGCCGTACTTGGGGGGGGCTGAACACTGAAGCTTTCTTT. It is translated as CASRTWGGLNTEAFF.

The CDR3 sequence: CASSYSSGITNEKLFF. CDR3 DNA: TGTGCCAGCAGTTACTCGTCCGGGATAACTAATGAAAAACTGTTTTTT. This chain joins TRBV6-5 and TRBJ1-4; D not resolved. In germline, CDR1 is MNHEY, CDR2 SVGAGI. V was trimmed by 0 bases and J by 1 base, leaving 9 bases between them. This CDR3 region has 16 residues.